These T cell receptor beta chains were read from a single sample in a study of T cell repertoires in cytomegalovirus infection. These receptors are not linked to any known antigen. TCRdb re-analysed the reads in MiXCR, keeping a single row per CDR3 protein. The top ten clones hold 13% of a sample with 300,000 to 400,000 distinct CDR3 sequences, 20% to 30% of them seen once. This specimen was cultured PBMCs, taken from culture after CMV antigen stimulation. The receptors stem from a human donor in good health (CMV status not recorded). Some clones in this sample may be carry-over from other donors' samples. The CDR3 runs from the conserved cysteine through the conserved F or W. D genes are given only for firm matches. The listing skips clone size in some rows; elsewhere it reads once, few, many or a size class.

abundance	v_gene	d_gene	j_gene	CDR3nt	CDR3aa
.	TRBV7-9	TRBD2	TRBJ2-1	TGTGCCAGCAGCCAAGGACTAGCTAGCTACAATGAGCAGTTCTTC	CASSQGLASYNEQFF
.	TRBV3-1	.	TRBJ2-5	TGTGCCAGCAGCCAAGTGTTAACCCAAGAGACCCAGTACTTC	CASSQVLTQETQYF
.	TRBV20-1	.	TRBJ2-3	TGCAGTGCTAGAGTGGCTTTGGGAGTGACGCAGTATTTT	CSARVALGVTQYF
.	TRBV6-2/TRBV6-3	TRBD2	TRBJ2-1	TGTGCCAGCAGTTACCCGTCCGGAGCGGGAGGGCCATTCGGTGAGCAGTTCTTC	CASSYPSGAGGPFGEQFF
once	TRBV7-9	.	TRBJ2-7	TGTGCCAGCAGCTTAATGAGGGGTGACGAGCAGTACTTC	CASSLMRGDEQYF
many	TRBV7-2	.	TRBJ1-6	TGTGCCAGCAGCTTACCCTCCTCAGTGAGCTCACCCCTCCACTTT	CASSLPSSVSSPLHF
many	TRBV4-1	TRBD2	TRBJ2-2	TGCGCCAGCAGCCAAGCGGGAGGAGGTGCCACCGGGGAGCTGTTTTTT	CASSQAGGGATGELFF
.	TRBV10-3	TRBD1	TRBJ1-2	TGTGCCATCAGTGAGCAGCGGGACAGGGGATGGGACTATGGCTACACCTTC	CAISEQRDRGWDYGYTF
.	TRBV10-3	TRBD2	TRBJ2-2	TGTGCCATCAGTTTAGCGGGGGAGAACACCGGGGAGCTGTTTTTT	CAISLAGENTGELFF
.	TRBV5-1	TRBD1	TRBJ1-2	TGCGCCAGCAGCTTTTTAAGGACAGGCGCTCCTTTTAACTATGGCTACACCTTC	CASSFLRTGAPFNYGYTF
.	TRBV29-1	.	TRBJ1-1	TGCAGCGTCGGGTGGGTACAAGCCATGAACACTGAAGCTTTCTTT	CSVGWVQAMNTEAFF
.	TRBV27	.	TRBJ1-2	TGTGCCAGCAGGGCTTACTCTCACTATGGCTACACCTTC	CASRAYSHYGYTF
.	TRBV18	.	TRBJ2-4	TGTGCCAGCTCCCCTCCGGCAACCAAAAACATTCAGTACTTC	CASSPPATKNIQYF
.	TRBV7-2	TRBD1	TRBJ1-2	TGTGCCAGCAGCTTAGGCCGGACAGGGGAAGGCTACACCTTC	CASSLGRTGEGYTF
few	TRBV7-9	.	TRBJ2-2	TGTGCCAGCAGCCCGCGGGACAGCTTCACCGGGGAGCTGTTTTTT	CASSPRDSFTGELFF
many	TRBV7-2	TRBD1	TRBJ2-2	TGTGCCAGCAGCTTGCCCTTAACCGACAGGGGCATAAACACCGGGGAGCTGTTTTTT	CASSLPLTDRGINTGELFF
.	TRBV19	TRBD1	TRBJ2-7	TGTGCCAGTAGTCCAGCGGGACAGGGCTACGAGCAGTACTTC	CASSPAGQGYEQYF
.	TRBV6-8	TRBD2	TRBJ2-3	TGTGCCAGCAGAAGACTAGCCCTCACAGATACGCAGTATTTT	CASRRLALTDTQYF
.	TRBV19	TRBD1	TRBJ2-5	TGTGCCAGTTCCACTTCGACAGGGGGCGAGGAGACCCAGTACTTC	CASSTSTGGEETQYF
.	TRBV29-1	TRBD1	TRBJ1-4	TGCAGCGTTCAAACAGGGGGGCAAGGAGAAAAACTGTTTTTT	CSVQTGGQGEKLFF
.	TRBV7-8	TRBD1	TRBJ2-7	TGTGCCAGCAGCGCGACGGACAGGGGAGAACACGAGCAGTACTTC	CASSATDRGEHEQYF
.	TRBV7-2	.	TRBJ2-7	TGTGCCAGCAGCTTAAGTAACGAGCAGTACTTC	CASSLSNEQYF
.	TRBV19	.	TRBJ2-1	TGTGCCAGTACCTCGTCGGGGGCCCTCTACAATGAGCAGTTCTTC	CASTSSGALYNEQFF
.	TRBV18	TRBD2	TRBJ2-3	TGTGCCAGCTCACCACTTCGGCTAGCGGGAGGGAGCGGCACAGATACGCAGTATTTT	CASSPLRLAGGSGTDTQYF
few	TRBV7-8	TRBD2	TRBJ2-1	TGTGCCAGCAGCTTAGGTTCTAGCGGGAGGGGGAGCAACAATGAGCAGTTCTTC	CASSLGSSGRGSNNEQFF
few	TRBV7-9	.	TRBJ2-1	TGTGCCAGCAGCCTAGGGCCTAGTGATTGGGATGAGCAGTTCTTC	CASSLGPSDWDEQFF
.	TRBV6-5	.	TRBJ1-1	TGTGCCAGCAGTTACTCGTCCCGGATGAACACTGAAGCTTTCTTT	CASSYSSRMNTEAFF
.	TRBV19	TRBD2	TRBJ2-1	TGTGCCACACGGCCAGCCGGGAGGGCCCGGAATGAGCAGTTCTTC	CATRPAGRARNEQFF
few	TRBV19	.	TRBJ2-1	TGTGCCAGTAGTATTGCGTTTAGGGGGGGTAGCAATGAGCAGTTCTTC	CASSIAFRGGSNEQFF
.	TRBV6-2/TRBV6-3	.	TRBJ2-2	TGTGCCAGCACCTTCCTCGAACTAGCCACCGGGGAGCTGTTTTTT	CASTFLELATGELFF
.	TRBV28	TRBD1	TRBJ1-1	TGTGCCAGCGTTTCAGGGGGAGAAGCTTTCTTT	CASVSGGEAFF
few	TRBV12-3/TRBV12-4	.	TRBJ2-1	TGTGCCAGCCGAGCTTACTCCTACAATGAGCAGTTCTTC	CASRAYSYNEQFF
few	TRBV27	TRBD2	TRBJ2-1	TGTGCCAGCAGTTATAGCGGGAGTCTGTCCTACAATGAGCAGTTCTTC	CASSYSGSLSYNEQFF
many	TRBV7-2	.	TRBJ2-4	TGTGCCAGCACCGCTGGGAGTATACTTCAGTACTTC	CASTAGSILQYF
many	TRBV7-6	.	TRBJ2-3	TGTGCCAGCAGCTTAGATATCGGGGGGCAGGGAGATACGCAGTATTTT	CASSLDIGGQGDTQYF
many	TRBV12-3/TRBV12-4	.	TRBJ1-5	TGTGCCAGCAGTTTAGTCACCGCCCAAGGAAGCAATCAGCCCCAGCATTTT	CASSLVTAQGSNQPQHF
many	TRBV7-8	.	TRBJ1-5	TGTGCCAGCAGTCCCACTTCGGCGGGGATTAGCAATCAGCCCCAGCATTTT	CASSPTSAGISNQPQHF
few	TRBV6-6	.	TRBJ2-1	TGTGCCAGCAGTTACTCGGGGACACTCAATGAGCAGTTCTTC	CASSYSGTLNEQFF
.	TRBV12-3/TRBV12-4	.	TRBJ1-1	TGTGCCAGCAGCTCACAGGGCGCTGAAGCTTTCTTT	CASSSQGAEAFF
few	TRBV7-2	.	TRBJ2-2	TGTGCCAGCAGCTTAGTCGCAGCAATGGGCGGGGAGCTGTTTTTT	CASSLVAAMGGELFF
.	TRBV7-2	.	TRBJ2-3	TGTGCCAGCAGCTTAGTTACGGGGGCAGATACGCAGTATTTT	CASSLVTGADTQYF
.	TRBV30	.	TRBJ1-3	TGTGCCTGGGCTCAAGGACAGCGAAGCTCTGGAAACACCATATATTTT	CAWAQGQRSSGNTIYF